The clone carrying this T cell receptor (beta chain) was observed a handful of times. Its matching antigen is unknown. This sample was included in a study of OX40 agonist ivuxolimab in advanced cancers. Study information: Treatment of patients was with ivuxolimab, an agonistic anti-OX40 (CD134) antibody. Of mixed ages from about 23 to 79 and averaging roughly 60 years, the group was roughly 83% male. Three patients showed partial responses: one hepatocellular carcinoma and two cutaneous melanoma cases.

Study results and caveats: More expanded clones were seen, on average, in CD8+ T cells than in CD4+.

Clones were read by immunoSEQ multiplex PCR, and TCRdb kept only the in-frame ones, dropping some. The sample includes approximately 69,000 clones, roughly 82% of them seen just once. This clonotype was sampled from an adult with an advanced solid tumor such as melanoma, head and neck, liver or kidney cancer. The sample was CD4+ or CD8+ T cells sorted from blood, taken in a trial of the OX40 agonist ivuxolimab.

The CDR3 loop reads CASTLTGLEFSYEQYF. The CDR3 nucleotides are TGTGCCAGCACACTAACGGGACTCGAATTCTCCTACGAGCAGTACTTC. The rearrangement joins TRBV11-2 to TRBJ2-7; D is perhaps TRBD2 (6 bases). Trimming removed 7 bases from V and 0 bases from J, with 19 bases in between. Germline lookup yields CDR1 SGHAT and CDR2 FQNNGV. The CDR3 runs to 16 residues.